These 4 T cell receptor beta chains share one sample of origin, sequenced in a study of T cells expressing NK-cell markers. TCRdb reprocessed the 5' RACE reads and keeps a single row for each CDR3 protein, giving no DNA. The table lists roughly 380,000 distinct CDR3 sequences. Sample: blood T cells: a sorted CD56 or NKG2C T cell subset, CD4+ or CD8+ T cells, or bulk PBMC T cells (not recorded which). These receptors came from a man aged 18 to 70 in good health.

The CDR3 loop reads CASRRAANTEAFF. The chain links TRBV7-9 to TRBJ1-1. The CDR3 spans 13 residues. Germline V gene lookup returns CDR1 SEHNR and CDR2 FQNEAQ (reference sequence). The full variable domain, rest sourced from reference TRBV7-9 and TRBJ1-1, is DTGVSQNPRHKITKRGQNVTFRCDPISEHNRLYWYRQTLGQGPEFLTYFQNEAQLEKSRLLSDRFSAERPKGSFSTLEIQRTEQGDSAMYLCASRRAANTEAFFGQGTRLTVV.

This CDR3 reads CASSFSRGAYTEAFF. The chain employs TRBV7-9 and TRBJ1-1; TCRdb picks TRBD1, but there is no DNA to check that call. This CDR3 contains 15 residues. Germline V gene lookup returns CDR1 SEHNR and CDR2 FQNEAQ (reference sequence). The whole variable domain, remainder taken from reference TRBV7-9 and TRBJ1-1, is DTGVSQNPRHKITKRGQNVTFRCDPISEHNRLYWYRQTLGQGPEFLTYFQNEAQLEKSRLLSDRFSAERPKGSFSTLEIQRTEQGDSAMYLCASSFSRGAYTEAFFGQGTRLTVV.

This rearrangement joins TRBV12-3 or TRBV12-4 to TRBJ2-3. CDR3 size: 15 residues. CDR3 sequence reads: CAIRKRPDFTDTQYF.

V gene TRBV20-1 combines with J gene TRBJ1-5; TCRdb's D call, TRBD1, is unchecked because there is no DNA. CDR3 length: 19 residues. Germline V gene sequence: CDR1 DFQATT, CDR2 SNEGSKA (reference sequence). The CDR3 is CSASRRDLRWGRANQPQHF.